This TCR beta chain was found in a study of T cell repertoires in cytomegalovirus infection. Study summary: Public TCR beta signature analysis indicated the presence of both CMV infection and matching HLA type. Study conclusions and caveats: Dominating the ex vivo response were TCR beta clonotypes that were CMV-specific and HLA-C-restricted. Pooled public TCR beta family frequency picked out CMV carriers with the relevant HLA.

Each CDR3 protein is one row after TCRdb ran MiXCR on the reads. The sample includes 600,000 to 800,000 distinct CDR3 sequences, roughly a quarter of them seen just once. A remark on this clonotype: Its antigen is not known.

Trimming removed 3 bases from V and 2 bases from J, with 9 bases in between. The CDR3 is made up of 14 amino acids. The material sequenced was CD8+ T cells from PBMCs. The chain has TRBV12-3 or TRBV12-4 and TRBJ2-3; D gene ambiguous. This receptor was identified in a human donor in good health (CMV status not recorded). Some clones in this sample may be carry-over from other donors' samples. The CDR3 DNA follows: TGTGCCAGCAGTTTGGGCAGAGTCACAGATACGCAGTATTTT. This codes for CASSLGRVTDTQYF.